The clone carrying this TCR beta chain was observed many times. Its antigen is as yet unknown. This CDR3 has 14 residues. V lost 6 bases, J lost 2 bases, and 13 bases lay in between. The germline gives CDR1 SEHNR, CDR2 FQNEAQ (reference sequence). The sample comes from a study of T cell repertoires in cytomegalovirus infection. Study-level results: Of the TCR beta families, the public ones yielded a cumulative frequency that identified carriers of CMV plus the relevant HLA.

TCRdb fed the reads into MiXCR, producing one record per CDR3 protein. The sample holds around 440,000 distinct CDR3 sequences, roughly 12% seen once. The chain couples TRBV7-9 to TRBJ1-1; no clear D gene. The specimen was PBMCs. This TCR came from a human donor in good health (CMV status not recorded). Some clones in this sample may be carry-over from other donors' samples. The CDR3 DNA follows: TGTGCCAGCAGTATCGGTGGGCTTAACACTGAAGCTTTCTTT. It yields the protein CASSIGGLNTEAFF.